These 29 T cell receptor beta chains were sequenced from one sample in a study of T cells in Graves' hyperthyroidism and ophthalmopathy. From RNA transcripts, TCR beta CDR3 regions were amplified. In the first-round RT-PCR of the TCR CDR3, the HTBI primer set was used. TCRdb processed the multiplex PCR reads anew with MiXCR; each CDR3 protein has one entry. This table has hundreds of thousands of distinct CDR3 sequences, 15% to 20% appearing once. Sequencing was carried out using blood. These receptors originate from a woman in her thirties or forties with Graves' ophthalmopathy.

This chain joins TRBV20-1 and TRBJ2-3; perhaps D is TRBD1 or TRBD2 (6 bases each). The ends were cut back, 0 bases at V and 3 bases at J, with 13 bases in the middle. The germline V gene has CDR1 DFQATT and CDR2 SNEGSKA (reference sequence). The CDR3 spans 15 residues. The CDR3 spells CSARDWGAGTDTQYF. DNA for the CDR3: TGCAGTGCTAGAGATTGGGGGGCAGGGACAGATACGCAGTATTTT.

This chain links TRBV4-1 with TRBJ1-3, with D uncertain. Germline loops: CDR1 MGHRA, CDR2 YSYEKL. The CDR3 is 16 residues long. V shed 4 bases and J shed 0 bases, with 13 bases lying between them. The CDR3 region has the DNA TGCGCCAGCAGCCCAAGTCGAGGTGACTCTGGAAACACCATATATTTT. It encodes CASSPSRGDSGNTIYF.

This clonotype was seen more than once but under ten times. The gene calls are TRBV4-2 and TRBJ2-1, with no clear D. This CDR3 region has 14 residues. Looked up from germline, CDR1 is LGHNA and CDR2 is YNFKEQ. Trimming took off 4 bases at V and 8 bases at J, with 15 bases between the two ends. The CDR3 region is CASSPSPRNYEQFF. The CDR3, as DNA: TGTGCCAGCAGCCCCTCCCCCCGTAACTATGAGCAGTTCTTC.

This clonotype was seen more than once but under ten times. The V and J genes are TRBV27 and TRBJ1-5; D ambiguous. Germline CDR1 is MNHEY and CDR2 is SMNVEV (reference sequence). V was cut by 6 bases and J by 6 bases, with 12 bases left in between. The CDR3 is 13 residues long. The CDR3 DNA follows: TGTGCCAGCAGCTTCCAGAGAACTCAGCCCCAGCATTTT. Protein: CASSFQRTQPQHF.

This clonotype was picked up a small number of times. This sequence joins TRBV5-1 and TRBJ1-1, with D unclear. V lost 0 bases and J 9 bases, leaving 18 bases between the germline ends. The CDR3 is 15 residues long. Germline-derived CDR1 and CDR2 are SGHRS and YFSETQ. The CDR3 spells CASSLEVVGTAKAFF. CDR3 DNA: TGCGCCAGCAGCTTGGAGGTAGTTGGAACGGCCAAAGCTTTCTTT.

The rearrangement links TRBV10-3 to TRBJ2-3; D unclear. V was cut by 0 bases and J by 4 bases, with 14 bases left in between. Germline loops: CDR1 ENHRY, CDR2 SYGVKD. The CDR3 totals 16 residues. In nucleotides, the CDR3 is TGTGCCATCAGTGAGTCTTCCGCCTTATCCCCAGATACGCAGTATTTT. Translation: CAISESSALSPDTQYF.

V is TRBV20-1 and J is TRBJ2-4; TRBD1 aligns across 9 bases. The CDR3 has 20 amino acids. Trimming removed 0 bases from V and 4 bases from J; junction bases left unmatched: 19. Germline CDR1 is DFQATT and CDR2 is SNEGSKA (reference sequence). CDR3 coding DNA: TGCAGTGCTAGAGATCCTGTTGGACAGGGGTATTCTCTAGTGAAAAACATTCAGTACTTC. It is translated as CSARDPVGQGYSLVKNIQYF.

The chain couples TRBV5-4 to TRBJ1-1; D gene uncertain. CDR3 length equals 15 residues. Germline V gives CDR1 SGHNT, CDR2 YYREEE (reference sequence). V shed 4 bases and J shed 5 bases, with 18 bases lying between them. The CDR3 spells CASSRFVNERTEAFF. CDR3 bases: TGTGCCAGCAGCCGATTTGTCAACGAAAGGACTGAAGCTTTCTTT.

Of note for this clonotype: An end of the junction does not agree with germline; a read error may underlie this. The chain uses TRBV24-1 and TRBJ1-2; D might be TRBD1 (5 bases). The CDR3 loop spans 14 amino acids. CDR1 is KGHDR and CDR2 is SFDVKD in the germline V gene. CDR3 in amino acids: CASSDGGTNYGYTF. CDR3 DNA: TGTGCCAGCAGTGATGGCGGGACGAACTATGGCTACACCTTC.

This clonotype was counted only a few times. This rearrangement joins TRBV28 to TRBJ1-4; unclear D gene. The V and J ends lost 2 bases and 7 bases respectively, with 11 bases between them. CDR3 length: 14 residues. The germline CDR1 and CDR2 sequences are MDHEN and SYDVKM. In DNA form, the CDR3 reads TGTGCCAGCAGTTTAGGCGGGCCGGGTGAAAAACTGTTTTTT. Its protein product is CASSLGGPGEKLFF.

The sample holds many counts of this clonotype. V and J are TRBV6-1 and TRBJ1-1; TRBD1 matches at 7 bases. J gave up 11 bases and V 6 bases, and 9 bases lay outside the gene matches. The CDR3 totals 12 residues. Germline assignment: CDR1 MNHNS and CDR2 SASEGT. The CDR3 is CASRRTGERAFF. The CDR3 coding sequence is TGTGCCAGCAGGAGGACAGGCGAGAGGGCTTTCTTT.

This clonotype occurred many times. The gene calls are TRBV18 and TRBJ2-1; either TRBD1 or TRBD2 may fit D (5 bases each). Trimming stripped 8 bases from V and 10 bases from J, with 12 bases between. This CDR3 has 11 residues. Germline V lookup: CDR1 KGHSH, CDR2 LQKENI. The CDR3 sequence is CASAKRDEQFF. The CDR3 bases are TGTGCCAGCGCCAAGAGGGACGAGCAGTTCTTC.

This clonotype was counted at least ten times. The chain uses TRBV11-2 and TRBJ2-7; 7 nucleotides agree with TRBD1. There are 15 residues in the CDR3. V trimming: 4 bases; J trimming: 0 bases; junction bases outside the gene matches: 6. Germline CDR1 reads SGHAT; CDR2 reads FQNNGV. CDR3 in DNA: TGTGCCAGCAGCTCCGGACAGGCCCTCTCCTACGAGCAGTACTTC. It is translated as CASSSGQALSYEQYF.

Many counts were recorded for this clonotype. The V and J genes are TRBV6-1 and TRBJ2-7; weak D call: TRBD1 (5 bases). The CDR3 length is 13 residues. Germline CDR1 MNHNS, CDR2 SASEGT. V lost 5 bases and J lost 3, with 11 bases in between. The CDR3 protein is CASSTTDGYEQYF. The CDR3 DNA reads TGTGCCAGCAGTACGACAGACGGCTACGAGCAGTACTTC.

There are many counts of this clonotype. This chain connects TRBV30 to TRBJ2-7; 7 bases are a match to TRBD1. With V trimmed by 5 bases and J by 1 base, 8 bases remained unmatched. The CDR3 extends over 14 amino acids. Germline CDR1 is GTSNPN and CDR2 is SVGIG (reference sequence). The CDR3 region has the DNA TGTGCCTGGCACAACAGGGACAGATCCTACGAGCAGTACTTC. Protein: CAWHNRDRSYEQYF.

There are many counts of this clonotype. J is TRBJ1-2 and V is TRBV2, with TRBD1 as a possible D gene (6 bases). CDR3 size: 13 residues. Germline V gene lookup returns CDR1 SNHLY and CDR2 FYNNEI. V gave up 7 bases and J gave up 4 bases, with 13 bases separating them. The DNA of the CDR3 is TGTGCCAGCAAGACCGGGACACCCTATGGCTACACCTTC. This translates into CASKTGTPYGYTF.

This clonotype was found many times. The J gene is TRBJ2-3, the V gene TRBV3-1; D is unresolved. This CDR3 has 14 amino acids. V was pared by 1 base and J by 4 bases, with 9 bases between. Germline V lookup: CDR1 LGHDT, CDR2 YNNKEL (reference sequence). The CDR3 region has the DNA TGTGCCAGCAGCCAAGGGGGAAATCCAGATACGCAGTATTTT. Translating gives CASSQGGNPDTQYF.

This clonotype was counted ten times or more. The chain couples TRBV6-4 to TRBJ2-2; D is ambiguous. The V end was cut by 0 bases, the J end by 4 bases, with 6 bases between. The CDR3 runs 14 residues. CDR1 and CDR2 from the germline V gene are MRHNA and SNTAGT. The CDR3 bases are TGTGCCAGCAGTGACTCTATTGGCACCGGGGAGCTGTTTTTT. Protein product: CASSDSIGTGELFF.

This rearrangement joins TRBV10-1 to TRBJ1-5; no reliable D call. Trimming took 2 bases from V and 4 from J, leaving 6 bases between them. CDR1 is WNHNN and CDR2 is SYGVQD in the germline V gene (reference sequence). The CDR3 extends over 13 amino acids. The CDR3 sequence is CASSENRNQPQHF. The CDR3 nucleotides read TGCGCCAGCAGTGAGAACCGAAATCAGCCCCAGCATTTT.

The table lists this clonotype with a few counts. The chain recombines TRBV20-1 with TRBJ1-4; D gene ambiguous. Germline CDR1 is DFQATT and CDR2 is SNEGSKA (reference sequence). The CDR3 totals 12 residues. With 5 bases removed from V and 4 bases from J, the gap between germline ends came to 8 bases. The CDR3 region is CSAAGHNEKLFF. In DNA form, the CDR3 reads TGCAGTGCTGCAGGCCATAATGAAAAACTGTTTTTT.

The CDR3 nucleotides are TGTGCCAGCAGCTTAAACGGGGCCTACGAGCAGTACTTC. Translating it yields CASSLNGAYEQYF. The V call is TRBV5-4, the J call TRBJ2-7; perhaps TRBD2 as D (5 bases). The V gene's germline CDR1 is SGHNT and CDR2 YYREEE (reference sequence). Trimming stripped 2 bases from V and 2 bases from J, with 8 bases between. CDR3 length: 13 residues. Drawing the rest from reference TRBV5-4 and TRBJ2-7, the complete variable domain is ETGVTQSPTHLIKTRGQQVTLRCSSQSGHNTVSWYQQALGQGPQFIFQYYREEENGRGNFPPRFSGLQFPNYSSELNVNALELDDSALYLCASSLNGAYEQYFGPGTRLTVT.

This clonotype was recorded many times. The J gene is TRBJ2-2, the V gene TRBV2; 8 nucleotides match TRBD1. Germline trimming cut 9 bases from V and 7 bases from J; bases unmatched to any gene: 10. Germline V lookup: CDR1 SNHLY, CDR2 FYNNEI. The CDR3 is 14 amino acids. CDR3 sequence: CASGQGASGGELFF. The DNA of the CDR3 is TGTGCCAGTGGGCAGGGGGCTTCTGGCGGGGAGCTGTTTTTT.

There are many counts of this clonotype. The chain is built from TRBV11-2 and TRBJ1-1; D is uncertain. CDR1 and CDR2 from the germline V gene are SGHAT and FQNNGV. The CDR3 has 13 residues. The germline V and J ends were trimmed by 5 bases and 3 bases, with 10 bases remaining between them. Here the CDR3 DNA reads TGTGCCAGCAGCATTCAGGACTACACTGAAGCTTTCTTT. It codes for CASSIQDYTEAFF.

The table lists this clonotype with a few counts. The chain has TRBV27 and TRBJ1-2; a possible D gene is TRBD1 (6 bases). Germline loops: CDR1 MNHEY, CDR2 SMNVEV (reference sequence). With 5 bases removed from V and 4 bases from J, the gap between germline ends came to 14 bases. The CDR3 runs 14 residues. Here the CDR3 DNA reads TGTGCCAGCAGTCCCAGCGGGGGGCCCTATGGCTACACCTTC. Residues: CASSPSGGPYGYTF.

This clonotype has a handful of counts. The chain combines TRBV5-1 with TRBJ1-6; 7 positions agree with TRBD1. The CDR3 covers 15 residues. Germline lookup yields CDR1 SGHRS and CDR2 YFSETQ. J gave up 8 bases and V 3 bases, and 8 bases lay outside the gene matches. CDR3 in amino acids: CASSSATGMHSPLHF. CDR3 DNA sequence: TGCGCCAGCAGCTCAGCGACAGGGATGCATTCACCCCTCCACTTT. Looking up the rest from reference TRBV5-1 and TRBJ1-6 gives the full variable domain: KAGVTQTPRYLIKTRGQQVTLSCSPISGHRSVSWYQQTPGQGLQFLFEYFSETQRNKGNFPGRFSGRQFSNSRSEMNVSTLELGDSALYLCASSSATGMHSPLHFGNGTRLTVT.

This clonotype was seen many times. The CDR3 sequence is CASSFDRVRTEAFF. CDR3 coding DNA: TGTGCCAGCAGTTTCGATAGGGTAAGGACTGAAGCTTTCTTT. The chain links TRBV28 to TRBJ1-1; D gene uncertain. The V gene lost 3 bases and the J gene lost 5 bases, with 13 bases spanning the gap. The CDR3 is 14 residues long. Germline V gene sequence: CDR1 MDHEN, CDR2 SYDVKM.

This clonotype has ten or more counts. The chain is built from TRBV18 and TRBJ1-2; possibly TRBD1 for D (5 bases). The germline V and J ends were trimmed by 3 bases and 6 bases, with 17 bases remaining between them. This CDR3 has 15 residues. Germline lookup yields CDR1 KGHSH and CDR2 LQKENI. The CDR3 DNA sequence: TGTGCCAGCTCACCGGGGGTGGGCGACTCGGATGGCTACACCTTC. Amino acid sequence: CASSPGVGDSDGYTF. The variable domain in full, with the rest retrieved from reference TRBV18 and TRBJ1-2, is NAGVMQNPRHLVRRRGQEARLRCSPMKGHSHVYWYRQLPEEGLKFMVYLQKENIIDESGMPKERFSAEFPKEGPSILRIQQVVRGDSAAYFCASSPGVGDSDGYTFGSGTRLTVV.

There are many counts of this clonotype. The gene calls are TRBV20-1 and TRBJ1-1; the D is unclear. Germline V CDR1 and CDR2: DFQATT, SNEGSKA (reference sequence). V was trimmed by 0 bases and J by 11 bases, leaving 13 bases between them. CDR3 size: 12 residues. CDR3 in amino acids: CSARDGFGAAFF. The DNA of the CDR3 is TGCAGTGCTAGAGATGGATTCGGAGCTGCTTTCTTT.

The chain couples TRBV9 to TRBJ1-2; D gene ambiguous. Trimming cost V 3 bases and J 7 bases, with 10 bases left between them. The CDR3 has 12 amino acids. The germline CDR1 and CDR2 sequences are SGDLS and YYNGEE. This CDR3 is CASSGTAIGYTF. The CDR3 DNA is TGTGCCAGCAGCGGGACCGCTATTGGCTACACCTTC.